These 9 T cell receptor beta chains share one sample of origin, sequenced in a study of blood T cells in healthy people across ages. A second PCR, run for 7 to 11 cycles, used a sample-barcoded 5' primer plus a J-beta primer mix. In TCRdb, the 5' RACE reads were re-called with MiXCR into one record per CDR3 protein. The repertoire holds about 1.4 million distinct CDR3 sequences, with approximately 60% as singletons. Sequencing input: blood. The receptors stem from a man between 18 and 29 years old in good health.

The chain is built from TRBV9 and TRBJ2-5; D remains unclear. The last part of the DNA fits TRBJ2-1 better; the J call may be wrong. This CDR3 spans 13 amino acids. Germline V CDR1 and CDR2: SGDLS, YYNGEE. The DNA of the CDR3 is TGTGCCAGCAGCGTAGGCACCCAAGAGACCCAGTTCTTC. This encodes CASSVGTQETQFF.

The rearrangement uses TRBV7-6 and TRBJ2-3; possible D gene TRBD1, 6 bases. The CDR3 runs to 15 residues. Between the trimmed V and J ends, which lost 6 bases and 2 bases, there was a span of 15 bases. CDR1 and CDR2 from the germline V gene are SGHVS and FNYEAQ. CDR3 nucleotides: TGTGCCAGCAGTTCTATGGGACACAACACAGATACGCAGTATTTT. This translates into CASSSMGHNTDTQYF.

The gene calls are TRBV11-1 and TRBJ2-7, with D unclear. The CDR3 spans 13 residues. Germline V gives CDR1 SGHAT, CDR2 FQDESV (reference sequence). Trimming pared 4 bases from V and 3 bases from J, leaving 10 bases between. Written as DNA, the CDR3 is TGTGCCAGCAGCTACCGACTGGGCTACGAGCAGTACTTC. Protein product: CASSYRLGYEQYF.

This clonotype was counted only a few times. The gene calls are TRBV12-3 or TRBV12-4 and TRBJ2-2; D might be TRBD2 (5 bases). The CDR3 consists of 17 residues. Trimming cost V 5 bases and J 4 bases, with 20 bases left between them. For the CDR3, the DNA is TGTGCCAGCAGTGTGGGCTTGACGGGATGGAGCACCGGGGAGCTGTTTTTT. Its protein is CASSVGLTGWSTGELFF.

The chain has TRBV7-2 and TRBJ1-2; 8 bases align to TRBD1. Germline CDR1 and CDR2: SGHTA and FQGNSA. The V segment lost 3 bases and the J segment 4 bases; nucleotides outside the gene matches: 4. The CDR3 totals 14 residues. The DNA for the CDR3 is TGTGCCAGCAGCTTGGACAGGGCTGGCTATGGCTACACCTTC. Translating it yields CASSLDRAGYGYTF.

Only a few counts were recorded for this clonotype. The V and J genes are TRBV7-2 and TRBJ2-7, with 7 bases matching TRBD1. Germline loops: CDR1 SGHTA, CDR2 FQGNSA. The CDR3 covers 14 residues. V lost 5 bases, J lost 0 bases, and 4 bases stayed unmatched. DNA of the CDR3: TGTGCCAGCAGCGATCAGGGGGTCTCCTACGAGCAGTACTTC. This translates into CASSDQGVSYEQYF.

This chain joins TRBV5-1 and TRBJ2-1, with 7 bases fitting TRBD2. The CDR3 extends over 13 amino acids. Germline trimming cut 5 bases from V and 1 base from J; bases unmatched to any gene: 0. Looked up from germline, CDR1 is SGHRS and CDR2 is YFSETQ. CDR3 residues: CASRRESYNEQFF. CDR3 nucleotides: TGCGCCAGCAGGCGGGAGTCCTACAATGAGCAGTTCTTC.

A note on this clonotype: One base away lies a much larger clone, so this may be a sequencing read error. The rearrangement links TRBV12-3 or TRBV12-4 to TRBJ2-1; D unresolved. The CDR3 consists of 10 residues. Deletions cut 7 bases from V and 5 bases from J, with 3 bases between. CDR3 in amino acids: CASNNNEQFF. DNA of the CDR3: TGTGCCAGCAATAACAATGAGCAGTTCTTC.

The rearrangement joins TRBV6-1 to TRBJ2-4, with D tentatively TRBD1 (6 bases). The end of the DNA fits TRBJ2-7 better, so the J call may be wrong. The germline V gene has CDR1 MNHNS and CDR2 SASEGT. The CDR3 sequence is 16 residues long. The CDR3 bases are TGTGCCAGCAGCCTCTCTAAAAGGGGGAACTTCTACGAGCAGTACTTC. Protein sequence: CASSLSKRGNFYEQYF.